This entry describes one TCR beta chain. The antigen remains undetermined. This sample is part of a study of cytomegalovirus exposure and HLA in healthy donors. Vbeta (60) and Jbeta (13) primers were used in the PCR. Assay: immunoSEQ multiplex PCR; the TCRdb copy retains only in-frame clones and omits some. Among approximately 150,000 clones listed, 80% were seen once. Findings of the study overall: Investigators reported 164 TCR beta chains as tied to cytomegalovirus. In a later analysis, an Asian-associated ancestry cluster reportedly showed fewer N-insertions than the roughly 700-donor mean.

Trimming at V came to 5 bases and at J to 5 bases, leaving 5 bases not matched to a gene. The CDR3 loop spans 16 amino acids. Looked up from germline, CDR1 is SEHNR and CDR2 is FQNEAQ (reference sequence). This receptor was identified in a man younger than 40 in good health and CMV-seropositive. The gene calls are TRBV7-9 and TRBJ2-1; 14 bases match TRBD2. The sequencing input was PBMCs. CDR3 bases: TGTGCCAGCAGCCGGAAGACTAGCGGGAGGGACAATGAGCAGTTCTTC. This translates into CASSRKTSGRDNEQFF.